Sequencing of this TCR beta chain was carried out in a study of T cells in Graves' hyperthyroidism and ophthalmopathy. RNA transcripts yielded amplified TCR beta CDR3 regions. The HTBI primer set was used in a first-round RT-PCR of the TCR CDR3. TCRdb processed the multiplex PCR reads anew with MiXCR; each CDR3 protein has one entry. The repertoire holds some 510,000 distinct CDR3 sequences, with about 20% as singletons. This CDR3 spans 14 amino acids. In germline, CDR1 is MNHEY, CDR2 SVGAGI. J gave up 7 bases and V 2 bases, and 7 bases lay outside the gene matches. This clonotype has ten or more counts.

The sample taken for sequencing was blood. The rearrangement uses TRBV6-5 and TRBJ1-1; TRBD1 matches 7 bases. The TCR was taken from a man younger than 30 with Graves' hyperthyroidism. This CDR3 reads CASSYETGTGEAFF. CDR3 coding DNA: TGTGCCAGCAGTTACGAGACAGGGACCGGTGAAGCTTTCTTT.